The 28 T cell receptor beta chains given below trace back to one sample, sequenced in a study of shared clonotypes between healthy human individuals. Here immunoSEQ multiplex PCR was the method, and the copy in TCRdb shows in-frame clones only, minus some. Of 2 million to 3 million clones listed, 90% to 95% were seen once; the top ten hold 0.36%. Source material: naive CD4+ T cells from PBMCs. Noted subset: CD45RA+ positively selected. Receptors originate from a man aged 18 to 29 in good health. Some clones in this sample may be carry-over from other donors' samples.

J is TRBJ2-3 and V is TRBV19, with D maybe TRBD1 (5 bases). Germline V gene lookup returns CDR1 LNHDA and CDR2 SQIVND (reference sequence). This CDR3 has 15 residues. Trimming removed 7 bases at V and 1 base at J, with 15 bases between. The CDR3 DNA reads TGTGCCAGTAACCCGACAGCAACCCGCACAGATACGCAGTATTTT. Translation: CASNPTATRTDTQYF.

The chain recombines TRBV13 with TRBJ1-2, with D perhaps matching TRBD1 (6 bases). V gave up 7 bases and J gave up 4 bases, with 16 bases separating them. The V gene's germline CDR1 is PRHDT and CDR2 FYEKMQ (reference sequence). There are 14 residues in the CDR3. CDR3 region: CASTQQGIRYGYTF. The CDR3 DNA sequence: TGTGCCAGCACCCAACAGGGAATCCGCTATGGCTACACCTTC.

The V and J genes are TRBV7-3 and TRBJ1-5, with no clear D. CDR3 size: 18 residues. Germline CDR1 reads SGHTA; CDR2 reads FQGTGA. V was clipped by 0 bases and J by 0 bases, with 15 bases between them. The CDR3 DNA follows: TGTGCCAGCAGCTTAACGGAATCCAAGGTCCGTAGCAATCAGCCCCAGCATTTT. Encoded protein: CASSLTESKVRSNQPQHF.

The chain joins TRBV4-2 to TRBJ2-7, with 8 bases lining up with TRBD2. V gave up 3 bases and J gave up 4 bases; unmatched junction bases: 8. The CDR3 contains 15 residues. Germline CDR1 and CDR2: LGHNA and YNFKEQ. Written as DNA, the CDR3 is TGTGCCAGCAGCCATCAAAAGCGGGAGCTTTACGAGCAGTACTTC. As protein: CASSHQKRELYEQYF.

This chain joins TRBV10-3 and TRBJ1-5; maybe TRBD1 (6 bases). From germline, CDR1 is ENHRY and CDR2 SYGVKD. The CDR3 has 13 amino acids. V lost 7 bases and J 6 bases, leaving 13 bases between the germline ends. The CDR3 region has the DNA TGTGCCATCACGGGGGGCCAGGGTCAGCCCCAGCATTTT. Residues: CAITGGQGQPQHF.

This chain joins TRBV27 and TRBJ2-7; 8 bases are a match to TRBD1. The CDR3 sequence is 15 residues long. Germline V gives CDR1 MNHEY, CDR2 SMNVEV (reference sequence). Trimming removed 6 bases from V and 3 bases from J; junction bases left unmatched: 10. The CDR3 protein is CASRALQGDYYEQYF. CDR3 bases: TGTGCCAGCAGGGCCCTACAGGGGGATTACTACGAGCAGTACTTC.

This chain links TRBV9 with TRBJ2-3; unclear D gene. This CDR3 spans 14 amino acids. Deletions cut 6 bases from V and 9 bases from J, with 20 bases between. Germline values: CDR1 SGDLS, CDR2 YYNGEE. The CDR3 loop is CASTYQRVSPTQYF. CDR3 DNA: TGTGCCAGCACCTATCAGCGTGTCTCACCAACGCAGTATTTT.

Here the CDR3 reads CASRRTGGGTDTQYF. The CDR3 coding sequence is TGTGCCAGCAGAAGGACAGGGGGCGGCACAGATACGCAGTATTTT. The rearrangement joins TRBV6-5 to TRBJ2-3; 11 nucleotides agree with TRBD1. The CDR3 runs 15 residues. Germline CDR1 MNHEY, CDR2 SVGAGI. V was clipped by 6 bases and J by 1 base; unmatched bases: 3.

CDR3 loop: CASRGQGTGAYEQYF. The CDR3 coding sequence is TGTGCCAGCAGAGGACAGGGCACCGGCGCCTACGAGCAGTACTTC. The J gene is TRBJ2-7, the V gene TRBV6-5, with 8 nucleotides matching TRBD1. CDR1 MNHEY and CDR2 SVGAGI come from the germline V gene. J gave up 2 bases and V 6 bases, and 9 bases lay outside the gene matches. This CDR3 contains 15 residues.

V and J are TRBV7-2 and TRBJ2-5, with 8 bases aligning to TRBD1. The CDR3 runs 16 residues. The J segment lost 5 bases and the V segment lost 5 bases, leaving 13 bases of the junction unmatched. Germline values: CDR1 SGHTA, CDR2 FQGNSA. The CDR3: CASSIGQGRWLETQYF. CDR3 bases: TGTGCCAGCAGCATCGGACAGGGAAGATGGTTGGAGACCCAGTACTTC.

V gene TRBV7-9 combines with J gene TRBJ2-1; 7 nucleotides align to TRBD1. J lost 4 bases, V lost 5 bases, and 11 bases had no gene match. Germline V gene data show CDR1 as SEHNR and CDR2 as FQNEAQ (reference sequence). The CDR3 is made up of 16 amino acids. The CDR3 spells CASSPLGGRGYNEQFF. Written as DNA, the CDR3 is TGTGCCAGCAGCCCCCTGGGTGGCAGGGGGTACAATGAGCAGTTCTTC.

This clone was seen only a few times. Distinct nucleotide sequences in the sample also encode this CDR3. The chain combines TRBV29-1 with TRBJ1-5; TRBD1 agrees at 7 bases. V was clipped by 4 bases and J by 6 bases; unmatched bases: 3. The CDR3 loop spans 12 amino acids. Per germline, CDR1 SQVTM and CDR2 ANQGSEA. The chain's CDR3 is CSVGQGAQPQHF. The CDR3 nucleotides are TGCAGCGTTGGACAGGGCGCTCAGCCCCAGCATTTT.

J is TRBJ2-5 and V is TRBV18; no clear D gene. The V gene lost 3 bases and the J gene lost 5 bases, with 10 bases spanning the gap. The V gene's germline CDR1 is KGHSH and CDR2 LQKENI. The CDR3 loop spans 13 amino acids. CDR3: CASSPNLGETQYF. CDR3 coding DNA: TGTGCCAGCTCACCTAACTTGGGGGAGACCCAGTACTTC.

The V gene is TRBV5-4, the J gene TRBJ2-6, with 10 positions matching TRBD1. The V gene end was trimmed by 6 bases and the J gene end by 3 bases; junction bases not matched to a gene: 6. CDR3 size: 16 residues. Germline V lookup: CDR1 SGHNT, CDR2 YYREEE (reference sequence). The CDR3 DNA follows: TGTGCCAGCACCCGGGACAGGGGTTTTGGGGCCAACGTCCTGACTTTC. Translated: CASTRDRGFGANVLTF.

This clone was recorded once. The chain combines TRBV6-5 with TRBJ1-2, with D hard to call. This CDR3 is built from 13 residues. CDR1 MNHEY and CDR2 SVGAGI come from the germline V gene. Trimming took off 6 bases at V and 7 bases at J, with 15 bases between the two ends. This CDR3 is CASRSTRAGGYTF. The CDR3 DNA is TGTGCCAGCAGGTCTACGAGGGCAGGTGGCTACACCTTC.

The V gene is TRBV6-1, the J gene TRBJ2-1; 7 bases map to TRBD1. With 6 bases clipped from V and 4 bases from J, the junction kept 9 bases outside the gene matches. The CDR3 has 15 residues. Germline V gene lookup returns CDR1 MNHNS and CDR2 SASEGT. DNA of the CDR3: TGTGCCAGCAGCATAACGGTGGGACAGTACAATGAGCAGTTCTTC. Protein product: CASSITVGQYNEQFF.

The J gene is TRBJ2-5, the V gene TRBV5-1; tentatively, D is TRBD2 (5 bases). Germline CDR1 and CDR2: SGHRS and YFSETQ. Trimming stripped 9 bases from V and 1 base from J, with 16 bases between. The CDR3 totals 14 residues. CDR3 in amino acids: CATSLSGFQETQYF. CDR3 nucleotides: TGCGCCACCTCCCTTTCGGGGTTCCAAGAGACCCAGTACTTC.

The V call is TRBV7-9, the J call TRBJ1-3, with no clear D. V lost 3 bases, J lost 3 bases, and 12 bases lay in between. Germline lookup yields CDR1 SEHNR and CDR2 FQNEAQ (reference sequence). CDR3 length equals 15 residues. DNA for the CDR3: TGTGCCAGCAGCTTGGGGATGGGAGTTGGAAACACCATATATTTT. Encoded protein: CASSLGMGVGNTIYF.

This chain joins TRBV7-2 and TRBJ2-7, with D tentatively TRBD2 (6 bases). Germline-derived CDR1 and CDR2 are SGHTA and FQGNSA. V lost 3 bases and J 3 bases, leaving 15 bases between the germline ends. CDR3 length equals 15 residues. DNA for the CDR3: TGTGCCAGCAGCTTTGCGGGAAGTGGTTTCTACGAGCAGTACTTC. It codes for CASSFAGSGFYEQYF.

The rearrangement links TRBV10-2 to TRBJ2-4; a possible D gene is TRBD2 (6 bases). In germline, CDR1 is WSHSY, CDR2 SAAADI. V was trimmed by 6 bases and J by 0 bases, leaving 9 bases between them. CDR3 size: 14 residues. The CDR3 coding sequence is TGCGCCAGCAGGGGAGCGGGAGCCAAAAACATTCAGTACTTC. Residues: CASRGAGAKNIQYF.

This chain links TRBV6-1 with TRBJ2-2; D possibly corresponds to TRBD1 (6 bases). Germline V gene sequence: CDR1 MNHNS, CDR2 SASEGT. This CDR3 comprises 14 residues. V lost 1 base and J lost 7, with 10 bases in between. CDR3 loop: CASSEDRVYGELFF. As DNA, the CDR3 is TGTGCCAGCAGTGAAGACAGGGTATACGGGGAGCTGTTTTTT.

The CDR3 reads CASSYSYAGGPREQYF. The CDR3 DNA sequence: TGTGCCAGCAGTTACTCTTACGCGGGAGGACCTCGCGAGCAGTACTTC. The chain is built from TRBV6-5 and TRBJ2-7, with TRBD2 matching 8 bases. J gave up 6 bases and V 0 bases, and 10 bases lay outside the gene matches. Germline values: CDR1 MNHEY, CDR2 SVGAGI. This CDR3 is 16 amino acids long.

The CDR3: CASRTTSASSYEQYF. The DNA of the CDR3 is TGTGCCAGCAGAACCACTAGCGCTAGCTCCTACGAGCAGTACTTC. The rearrangement joins TRBV7-8 to TRBJ2-7; 7 nucleotides agree with TRBD2. CDR1 is SGHVS and CDR2 is FQNEAQ in the germline V gene. With V trimmed by 6 bases and J by 0 bases, 8 bases remained unmatched. The CDR3 loop spans 15 amino acids.

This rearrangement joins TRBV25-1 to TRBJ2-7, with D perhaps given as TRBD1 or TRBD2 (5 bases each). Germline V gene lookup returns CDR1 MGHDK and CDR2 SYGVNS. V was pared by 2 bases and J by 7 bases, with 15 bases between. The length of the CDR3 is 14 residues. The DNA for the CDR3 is TGTGCCAGCAGTGAACCGGGACGGCTCGGGGAGCAGTACTTC. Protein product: CASSEPGRLGEQYF.

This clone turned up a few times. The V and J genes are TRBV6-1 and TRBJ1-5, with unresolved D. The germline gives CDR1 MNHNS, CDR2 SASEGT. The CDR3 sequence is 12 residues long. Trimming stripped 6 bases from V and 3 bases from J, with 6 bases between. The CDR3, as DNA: TGTGCCAGCAGAACCGTCAATCAGCCCCAGCATTTT. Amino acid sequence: CASRTVNQPQHF.

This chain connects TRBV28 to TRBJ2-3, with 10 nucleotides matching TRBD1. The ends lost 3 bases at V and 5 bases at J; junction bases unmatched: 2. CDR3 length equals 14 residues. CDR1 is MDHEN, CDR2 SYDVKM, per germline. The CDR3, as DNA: TGTGCCAGCAGTTTCGACAGGGGGCAAGATACGCAGTATTTT. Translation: CASSFDRGQDTQYF.

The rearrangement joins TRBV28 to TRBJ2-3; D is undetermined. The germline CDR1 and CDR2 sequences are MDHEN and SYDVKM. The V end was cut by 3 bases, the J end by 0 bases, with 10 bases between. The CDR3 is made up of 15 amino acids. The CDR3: CASSFGQTSTDTQYF. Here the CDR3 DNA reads TGTGCCAGCAGTTTCGGCCAGACTAGCACAGATACGCAGTATTTT.

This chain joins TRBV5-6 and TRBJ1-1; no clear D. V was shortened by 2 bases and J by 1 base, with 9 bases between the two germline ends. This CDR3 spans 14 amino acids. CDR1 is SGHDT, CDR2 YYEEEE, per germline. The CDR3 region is CASSLTPPNTEAFF. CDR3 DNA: TGTGCCAGCAGCTTAACACCACCGAACACTGAAGCTTTCTTT.